A single sample gave rise to the 4 T cell receptor beta chains below, sequenced in a study of CD8 T cells in Susac syndrome. The RNA input was roughly 0.45 to 1 ug, and it was reverse transcribed with random hexamers. TCRdb ran MiXCR on the immunoSEQ multiplex PCR reads and lists one entry per CDR3 protein. Of about 240,000 distinct CDR3 sequences in the sample, 90% to 97% are singletons; the top ten hold approximately 0.1%. The material sequenced was CD4+ T cells from PBMCs. The source is a human donor with Susac syndrome.

CDR3 protein: CASRKPIGNRAYEQYF. DNA of the CDR3: TGTGCCAGCAGAAAACCAATCGGAAACAGGGCTTACGAGCAGTACTTC. The chain carries TRBV21-1 and TRBJ2-7; the table calls TRBD1, which could not be checked here. TRBV21-1 is listed as a pseudogene. The CDR3 totals 16 residues.

The V and J genes are TRBV24-1 and TRBJ2-7; the D call may be TRBD1 or TRBD2 (6 bases each). Per the germline V gene, CDR1 is KGHDR and CDR2 is SFDVKD. The CDR3 runs to 17 residues. Trimming removed 2 bases at V and 3 bases at J, with 19 bases between. This CDR3 is CATSDSPVLGGSYEQYF. CDR3 sequence (DNA): TGTGCCACCAGTGATTCCCCGGTCTTGGGGGGCAGCTACGAGCAGTACTTC.

This chain links TRBV6-4 with TRBJ2-7, with 14 bases lining up with TRBD2. The CDR3 contains 18 residues. CDR1 and CDR2 from the germline V gene are MRHNA and SNTAGT. Trimming cost V 8 bases and J 2 bases; bases outside gene matches: 14. Written as DNA, the CDR3 is TGTGCCAGCCCCCCAAGACTAGCGGGAGGGCCGGGGGCCTACGAGCAGTACTTC. It codes for CASPPRLAGGPGAYEQYF.

The V call is TRBV20-1, the J call TRBJ2-3; D is uncertain. The germline V gene encodes CDR1 DFQATT and CDR2 SNEGSKA (reference sequence). CDR3 size: 14 residues. V was pared by 6 bases and J by 1 base, with 14 bases between. For the CDR3, the DNA is TGCAGTGCCCCCCTACCTCCGGGCACAGATACGCAGTATTTT. It translates to CSAPLPPGTDTQYF.